A selection of T cell receptor beta chains follows, all from one sample in a study of ipilimumab plus nivolumab after autologous stem cell transplantation. Produced via immunoSEQ multiplex PCR; TCRdb's table is partial and in-frame only. The sample lists under 25,000 clones; 81% were seen once. Sequenced material: PBMCs, taken in a trial of ipilimumab plus nivolumab as post-transplant consolidation. Receptors originate from a male donor with diffuse large B-cell lymphoma. CDR3s include the opening cysteine and the closing phenylalanine or tryptophan. Each record gives: V gene, clone size, J gene, D gene, CDR3 DNA, CDR3 protein. The D gene is left open where the match is weak. Rows may omit the clone size; those that give it use once, few, many or a size class.

V: TRBV18; size: NA; J: TRBJ1-6; D: TRBD1; DNA: TGTGCCAGCTCACCAAGGACACAGGGGAATTCACCCCTCCACTTT; CDR3: CASSPRTQGNSPLHF
V: TRBV18; size: NA; J: TRBJ2-7; D: NA; DNA: TGTGCCAGCTCACCTTTTACGGAGACCTACGAGCAGTACTTC; CDR3: CASSPFTETYEQYF
V: TRBV7-6; size: NA; J: TRBJ2-7; D: NA; DNA: TGTGCCAGCAGCCGTGGACAGATCTCCTACGAGCAGTACTTC; CDR3: CASSRGQISYEQYF
V: TRBV10-3; size: NA; J: TRBJ1-4; D: NA; DNA: TGTGCCATCAGTGAGTCTGGAGGACCAACTAATGAAAAACTGTTTTTT; CDR3: CAISESGGPTNEKLFF
V: TRBV19; size: NA; J: TRBJ1-4; D: NA; DNA: TGTGCCAGTAGTAACTCCGAGGGGTTTTCAACTAATGAAAAACTGTTTTTT; CDR3: CASSNSEGFSTNEKLFF
V: TRBV6-5; size: NA; J: TRBJ2-5; D: TRBD2; DNA: TGTGCCAGCAGAAACGGGGGGATGGAAGAGACCCAGTACTTC; CDR3: CASRNGGMEETQYF
V: TRBV6-6; size: NA; J: TRBJ2-5; D: TRBD1; DNA: TGTGCCAGCAGTCTACAGGGGGCAGATGAGACCCAGTACTTC; CDR3: CASSLQGADETQYF
V: TRBV5-4; size: NA; J: TRBJ1-6; D: NA; DNA: TGTGCCTCGCGGCAGGACTATAATTCACCCCTCCACTTT; CDR3: CASRQDYNSPLHF
V: TRBV7-2; size: NA; J: TRBJ2-5; D: TRBD1; DNA: TGTGCCAGCAGCCTAGGTACAGGGGGCGCCGGGGAGACCCAGTACTTC; CDR3: CASSLGTGGAGETQYF
V: TRBV4-1; size: NA; J: TRBJ2-2; D: NA; DNA: TGCGCCAGCAGCCACGGGACCAGCACCGGGGAGCTGTTTTTT; CDR3: CASSHGTSTGELFF
V: TRBV5-5; size: once; J: TRBJ1-5; D: TRBD1; DNA: TGTGCCAGCAGCCCGGGACAGATTCATCAGCCCCAGCATTTT; CDR3: CASSPGQIHQPQHF
V: TRBV5-5; size: NA; J: TRBJ1-2; D: TRBD1; DNA: TGTGCCAGCAGCTTGCTGTCACCGACAGGGGTTCGGGGCTACACCTTC; CDR3: CASSLLSPTGVRGYTF
V: TRBV5-1; size: NA; J: TRBJ1-2; D: TRBD1; DNA: TGCGCCAGCAACCCCGGGACAGGGCCCGGCTATGGCTACACCTTC; CDR3: CASNPGTGPGYGYTF
V: TRBV5-6; size: once; J: TRBJ1-2; D: NA; DNA: TGTGCCAGCAGCTTGGTACAGGTACGTGGCTACACCTTC; CDR3: CASSLVQVRGYTF
V: TRBV11-3; size: NA; J: TRBJ2-2; D: NA; DNA: TGTGCCAGCAGCCCGCGGGACGCTAACACCGGGGAGCTGTTTTTT; CDR3: CASSPRDANTGELFF
V: TRBV5-1; size: NA; J: TRBJ1-1; D: TRBD1; DNA: TGCGCCAGCAGCTCGGGGACAGCTGGAAACACTGAAGCTTTCTTT; CDR3: CASSSGTAGNTEAFF
V: TRBV14; size: few; J: TRBJ1-4; D: NA; DNA: TGTGCCAGCAGCCCCACAGGGATGGAACTGTTTTTT; CDR3: CASSPTGMELFF
V: TRBV27; size: few; J: TRBJ1-1; D: NA; DNA: TGTGCCACCTGGGGGGTGAGCACTGAAGCTTTCTTT; CDR3: CATWGVSTEAFF
V: TRBV6-1; size: NA; J: TRBJ2-2; D: NA; DNA: TGTGCCACTCATTGGACCGGGGAGCTGTTTTTT; CDR3: CATHWTGELFF
V: TRBV20-1; size: NA; J: TRBJ2-7; D: NA; DNA: TGCAGTGCGTCACTAGTTCGCGAGCAGTACTTC; CDR3: CSASLVREQYF
V: TRBV5-4; size: NA; J: TRBJ1-5; D: NA; DNA: TGTGCCAGCAGCTTGTATTCGGTTCAGCCCCAGCATTTT; CDR3: CASSLYSVQPQHF
V: TRBV2; size: few; J: TRBJ1-2; D: NA; DNA: TGTGCCAGCAGCCAAATCGGCCTCTATGGCTACACCTTC; CDR3: CASSQIGLYGYTF
V: TRBV19; size: NA; J: TRBJ2-3; D: NA; DNA: TGTGCCAGTAGTCAATCAGGGAGCACAGATACGCAGTATTTT; CDR3: CASSQSGSTDTQYF
V: TRBV4-3; size: NA; J: TRBJ2-7; D: TRBD2; DNA: TGCGCCAGCAGTGCGGGGGGAAGCTCCTACGAGCAGTACTTC; CDR3: CASSAGGSSYEQYF
V: TRBV9; size: once; J: TRBJ2-5; D: NA; DNA: TGTGCCAGCAGCTCATCGCAGCCAGCGGGCCAAGAGACCCAGTACTTC; CDR3: CASSSSQPAGQETQYF
V: TRBV5-5; size: NA; J: TRBJ1-3; D: NA; DNA: TGTGCCAGCAGCTTGGTTGCTTTCTCTGGAAACACCATATATTTT; CDR3: CASSLVAFSGNTIYF
V: TRBV19; size: NA; J: TRBJ2-5; D: TRBD1; DNA: TGTGCCAGCGGACAGGGGGTCCTCCCCAGCCAAGAGACCCAGTACTTC; CDR3: CASGQGVLPSQETQYF
V: TRBV30; size: NA; J: TRBJ1-4; D: NA; DNA: TGTGCCTGGGGCTTGAAGGTCGCTAATGAAAAACTGTTTTTT; CDR3: CAWGLKVANEKLFF
V: TRBV4-2; size: once; J: TRBJ2-5; D: NA; DNA: TGTGCCAGCAGCCAAGTATCACTAAACCAAGAGACCCAGTACTTC; CDR3: CASSQVSLNQETQYF
V: TRBV7-6; size: NA; J: TRBJ2-3; D: NA; DNA: TGTGCCAGCAGCTACGACCCAACAGATACGCAGTATTTT; CDR3: CASSYDPTDTQYF
V: TRBV11-2; size: NA; J: TRBJ2-3; D: NA; DNA: TGTGCCAGCAGCTTAGAGGGCGCCCTAGCAGGAGATACGCAGTATTTT; CDR3: CASSLEGALAGDTQYF
V: TRBV7-2; size: few; J: TRBJ1-1; D: NA; DNA: TGTGCCAGCAGCTTATCCGTGAACACTGAAGCTTTCTTT; CDR3: CASSLSVNTEAFF
V: TRBV5-1; size: NA; J: TRBJ2-1; D: TRBD2; DNA: TGCGCCAGCAGCTATAGGACTAGCGGGGTCAATGAGCAGTTCTTC; CDR3: CASSYRTSGVNEQFF